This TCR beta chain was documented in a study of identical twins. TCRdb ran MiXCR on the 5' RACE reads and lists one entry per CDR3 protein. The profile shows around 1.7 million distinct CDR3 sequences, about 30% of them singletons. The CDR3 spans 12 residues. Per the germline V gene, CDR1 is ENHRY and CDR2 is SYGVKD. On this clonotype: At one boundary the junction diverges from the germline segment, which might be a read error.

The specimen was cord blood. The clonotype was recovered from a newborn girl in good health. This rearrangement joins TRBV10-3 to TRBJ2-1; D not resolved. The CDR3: CAISGGYNDQFF. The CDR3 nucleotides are TGTGCCATCAGTGGGGGATACAATGACCAGTTCTTC.